Sequencing of this TCR beta chain was carried out in a study of blood T cell repertoires in COVID-19. Background on the study: The study drew acute and convalescent COVID-19 samples from the United States, Italy and Spain. The cDNA or gDNA used as material had been derived from T cells, B-cell-depleted T cells, or PBMCs.

Germline values: CDR1 MNHEY, CDR2 SVGAGI. The CDR3 totals 15 residues. Germline trimming cut 4 bases from V and 3 bases from J; bases unmatched to any gene: 8. Participant-given clinical history determined each cohort assignment. Here immunoSEQ multiplex PCR was the method, and the copy in TCRdb shows in-frame clones only, minus some. The data hold about 280,000 clones, with approximately 88% observed a single time. The chain uses TRBV6-5 and TRBJ2-7, with 8 bases fitting TRBD1. The sequence came from a woman in her 30s who had recovered from COVID-19. Sequencing was carried out using PBMCs or T cells enriched from blood (not recorded which). The CDR3 nucleotides read TGTGCCAGCAGTTCGACGACAGGGGAATTCTACGAGCAGTACTTC. Amino acids: CASSSTTGEFYEQYF.